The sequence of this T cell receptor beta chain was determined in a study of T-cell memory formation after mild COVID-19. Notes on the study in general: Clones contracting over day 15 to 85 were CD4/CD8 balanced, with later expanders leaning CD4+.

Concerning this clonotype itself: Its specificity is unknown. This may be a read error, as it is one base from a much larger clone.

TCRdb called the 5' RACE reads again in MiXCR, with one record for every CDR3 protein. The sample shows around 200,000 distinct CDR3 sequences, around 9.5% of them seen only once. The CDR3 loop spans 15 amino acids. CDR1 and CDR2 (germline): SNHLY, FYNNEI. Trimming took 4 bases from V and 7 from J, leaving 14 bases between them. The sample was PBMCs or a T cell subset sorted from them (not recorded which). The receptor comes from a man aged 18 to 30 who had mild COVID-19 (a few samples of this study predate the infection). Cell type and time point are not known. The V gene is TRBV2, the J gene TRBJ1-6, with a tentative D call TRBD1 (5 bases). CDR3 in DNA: TGTGCCAGCAGTGTCGGGGGGTTAGGAAATTCACCCCTCCACTTT. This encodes CASSVGGLGNSPLHF.